Detailed here is one T cell receptor (beta chain). Antigen: not known. Using immunoSEQ multiplex PCR, the repertoire was profiled, and TCRdb retains in-frame clones only, with some absent. The data show 30,000 or so clones, about 78% seen once. This specimen comes from a study of CD4 T cells in relation to SARS-CoV-2 and coronaviruses. Unexposed donor CD4+ T cells date from about 2011-2018, before the COVID-19 pandemic. CD4+ T cells were isolated from the cells after 10 days of culture. The CDR3 is 15 amino acids. The rearrangement joins TRBV21-1 to TRBJ2-3; the table's TRBD2 call for D was not verified on the DNA. TRBV21-1 is assigned pseudogene status. Material: CD4+ T cells from PBMCs, cultured in vitro. The TCR comes from a human donor in good health. In DNA, the CDR3 is TGTGCCAGCAGCGGGCCGGGACTAGCGACAGATACGCAGTATTTT. It translates to CASSGPGLATDTQYF.